This entry lists 4 T cell receptor beta chains sequenced from one sample in a study of shared clonotypes between healthy human individuals. Sequenced by immunoSEQ multiplex PCR; TCRdb stores in-frame clones only, minus some. The top ten hold approximately 1.3% of the sample, which has under 1,100,000 clones, about three quarters seen once. The sequenced sample was memory CD4+ T cells sorted from blood. Described subset: CD45RA-negative fraction. These receptors came from a young man in good health.

The chain links TRBV2 to TRBJ2-2; 8 nucleotides line up with TRBD1. V was clipped by 5 bases and J by 7 bases; unmatched bases: 3. Germline CDR1 SNHLY, CDR2 FYNNEI. This CDR3 spans 13 amino acids. CDR3 sequence (DNA): TGTGCCAGCAGTAAGACAGGGGACGGGGAGCTGTTTTTT. The encoded protein is CASSKTGDGELFF.

This clone was counted once. A read error is likely, as this CDR3 ends without the conserved phenylalanine or tryptophan. This chain joins TRBV25-1 and TRBJ2-7; D is ambiguous. The germline V gene has CDR1 MGHDK and CDR2 SYGVNS. This CDR3 is 12 amino acids long. V dropped 4 bases and J dropped 7 bases, with 11 bases sitting between them. In DNA form, the CDR3 reads TGTGCCAGCAGTGCCCCGTCCAGGGAGCAGTACCTC. Its protein product is CASSAPSREQYL.

This chain uses TRBV6-5 with TRBJ2-1, with 13 bases fitting TRBD2. V was pared by 6 bases and J by 9 bases, with 8 bases of the junction left unmatched. The CDR3 consists of 15 residues. Germline V gene lookup returns CDR1 MNHEY and CDR2 SVGAGI. Here the CDR3 DNA reads TGTGCCAGCAGCCGGACTAGCGGGAGAGGGGGTGAGCAGTTCTTC. Its protein product is CASSRTSGRGGEQFF.

This clone came up a few times. The rearrangement joins TRBV7-2 to TRBJ2-3; TRBD2 matches 10 bases. The length of the CDR3 is 18 residues. The germline V gene has CDR1 SGHTA and CDR2 FQGNSA. Trimming removed 0 bases from V and 5 bases from J; junction bases left unmatched: 11. The CDR3 reads CASSLALLAGVPGDTQYF. The CDR3 nucleotides are TGTGCCAGCAGCTTAGCGCTTCTAGCGGGAGTTCCAGGAGATACGCAGTATTTT.